A single sample gave rise to the 29 T cell receptor beta chains below, sequenced in a study of T cells in localized non-small cell lung cancer. Sequenced by immunoSEQ multiplex PCR; TCRdb stores in-frame clones only, minus some. The repertoire holds roughly 30,000 clones, with more than 65% as singletons. Sample: peripheral blood mononuclear cells, taken before any cancer treatment. The source of these receptors is a man aged 35 to 69 with stage III lung adenocarcinoma.

This chain joins TRBV5-1 and TRBJ1-4; D remains ambiguous. Germline V lookup: CDR1 SGHRS, CDR2 YFSETQ. The V end lost 1 base, the J end lost 11 bases, and 15 bases lay between the germline ends. The CDR3 covers 14 residues. CDR3 sequence reads: CASSLSPVTGKLFF. In DNA form, the CDR3 reads TGCGCCAGCAGCTTGAGTCCTGTGACTGGGAAACTGTTTTTT.

This clone was seen once. This sequence joins TRBV11-2 and TRBJ2-1, with D perhaps being TRBD1 or TRBD2 (6 bases each). CDR1 is SGHAT and CDR2 is FQNNGV in the germline V gene. The CDR3 sequence is 16 residues long. The ends were cut back, 5 bases at V and 0 bases at J, with 14 bases in the middle. The CDR3 loop is CASSVRGLSSYNEQFF. Here the CDR3 DNA reads TGTGCCAGCAGCGTCAGGGGACTGAGCTCCTACAATGAGCAGTTCTTC.

The chain carries TRBV4-1 and TRBJ1-4; D is unclear. V was shortened by 0 bases and J by 11 bases, with 16 bases between the two germline ends. The CDR3 has 15 residues. Germline values: CDR1 MGHRA, CDR2 YSYEKL. CDR3 sequence reads: CASSQDWSVQAKLFF. The CDR3, as DNA: TGCGCCAGCAGCCAAGATTGGTCGGTCCAGGCTAAACTGTTTTTT.

The chain has TRBV14 and TRBJ1-2, with TRBD1 as a possible D gene (5 bases). This CDR3 has 13 residues. Germline values: CDR1 SGHDN, CDR2 FVKESK. V lost 2 bases, J lost 8 bases, and 12 bases lay in between. CDR3 in amino acids: CASSQSGGDGYTF. CDR3 nucleotides: TGTGCCAGCAGCCAATCGGGAGGGGACGGCTACACCTTC.

The chain combines TRBV29-1 with TRBJ1-2; D uncertain. The CDR3 is 12 amino acids. CDR1 is SQVTM and CDR2 is ANQGSEA in the germline V gene. The V gene lost 2 bases and the J gene lost 6 bases, with 10 bases spanning the gap. The CDR3 protein is CSVEKVYDGYTF. The CDR3 DNA follows: TGCAGCGTTGAAAAGGTTTACGATGGCTACACCTTC.

The chain has TRBV19 and TRBJ1-1; no firm D call. Trimming pared 3 bases from V and 2 bases from J, leaving 19 bases between. In germline, CDR1 is LNHDA, CDR2 SQIVND (reference sequence). The CDR3 has 17 amino acids. For the CDR3, the DNA is TGTGCCAGTAGTATTATTGGTTCGGCAGTCGGTAACACTGAAGCTTTCTTT. Amino acid sequence: CASSIIGSAVGNTEAFF.

The V call is TRBV28, the J call TRBJ2-7, with 7 nucleotides matching TRBD2. The CDR3 runs 14 residues. Germline-derived CDR1 and CDR2 are MDHEN and SYDVKM. V lost 2 bases, J lost 7 bases, and 8 bases stayed unmatched. CDR3 nucleotide sequence: TGTGCCAGCAGTTTACCCTCCCCTAGCGGTGAGCAGTACTTC. Protein product: CASSLPSPSGEQYF.

This chain links TRBV6-5 with TRBJ1-1; D is perhaps TRBD1 (5 bases). Trimming took off 6 bases at V and 2 bases at J, with 16 bases between the two ends. Germline V gene data show CDR1 as MNHEY and CDR2 as SVGAGI. The CDR3 extends over 15 amino acids. In nucleotides, the CDR3 is TGTGCCAGCAGCCAACCCCGGGACGGCAACACTGAAGCTTTCTTT. Translation gives CASSQPRDGNTEAFF.

This clone was detected only once. The J gene is TRBJ2-2, the V gene TRBV18, with unresolved D. V lost 5 bases and J 2 bases, leaving 9 bases between the germline ends. Germline assignment: CDR1 KGHSH and CDR2 LQKENI. The CDR3 has 14 residues. In DNA form, the CDR3 reads TGTGCCAGCTCAGCGGACGTAAACACCGGGGAGCTGTTTTTT. Translated: CASSADVNTGELFF.

This clone has only one observation. The chain is built from TRBV6-5 and TRBJ2-7, with D maybe TRBD2 (6 bases). Trimming took off 2 bases at V and 6 bases at J, with 11 bases between the two ends. Per the germline V gene, CDR1 is MNHEY and CDR2 is SVGAGI. This CDR3 contains 13 residues. As DNA, the CDR3 is TGTGCCAGCAGTTACGGGAAGGAGGGCGAGCAGTACGTC. Protein product: CASSYGKEGEQYV.

This sequence joins TRBV28 and TRBJ1-1, with 7 positions matching TRBD1. The CDR3 runs to 12 residues. Trimming removed 5 bases from V and 11 bases from J; junction bases left unmatched: 8. Germline lookup yields CDR1 MDHEN and CDR2 SYDVKM. The CDR3 reads CASSERTGAAFF. The CDR3 DNA is TGTGCCAGCAGTGAAAGAACAGGGGCCGCTTTCTTT.

This sequence joins TRBV7-9 and TRBJ2-1; 7 nucleotides agree with TRBD2. The ends lost 7 bases at V and 2 bases at J; junction bases unmatched: 8. The CDR3 totals 15 residues. Germline V lookup: CDR1 SEHNR, CDR2 FQNEAQ (reference sequence). The CDR3 DNA follows: TGTGCCAGCAACCTGCGGGAGACCGCCTACAATGAGCAGTTCTTC. It codes for CASNLRETAYNEQFF.

The chain carries TRBV9 and TRBJ2-5; possible D gene TRBD1, 5 bases. Germline CDR1 SGDLS, CDR2 YYNGEE. This CDR3 is 17 amino acids long. Deletions cut 1 base from V and 4 bases from J, with 20 bases between. The CDR3 spells CASSVSMGPKNLETQYF. In DNA form, the CDR3 reads TGTGCCAGCAGCGTATCTATGGGGCCAAAGAACTTAGAGACCCAGTACTTC. The full variable domain, rest sourced from reference TRBV9 and TRBJ2-5, is DSGVTQTPKHLITATGQRVTLRCSPRSGDLSVYWYQQSLDQGLQFLIQYYNGEERAKGNILERFSAQQFPDLHSELNLSSLELGDSALYFCASSVSMGPKNLETQYFGPGTRLLVL.

The V call is TRBV7-9, the J call TRBJ1-1, with D hard to call. The germline CDR1 and CDR2 sequences are SEHNR and FQNEAQ (reference sequence). The CDR3 is 16 residues long. V was clipped by 5 bases and J by 4 bases, with 20 bases between them. The CDR3 loop reads CASSPQRGGGGTEAFF. CDR3 coding DNA: TGTGCCAGCAGCCCACAGAGAGGTGGCGGAGGCACTGAAGCTTTCTTT. Full variable domain (rest looked up from reference TRBV7-9 and TRBJ1-1): DTGVSQNPRHKITKRGQNVTFRCDPISEHNRLYWYRQTLGQGPEFLTYFQNEAQLEKSRLLSDRFSAERPKGSFSTLEIQRTEQGDSAMYLCASSPQRGGGGTEAFFGQGTRLTVV.

J is TRBJ2-7 and V is TRBV5-5; D tentatively fits TRBD1 or TRBD2 (5 bases each). The CDR3 length is 14 residues. Germline-derived CDR1 and CDR2 are SGHKS and YYEKEE (reference sequence). Deletions cut 0 bases from V and 0 bases from J, with 7 bases between. CDR3 residues: CASSLVGGSYEQYF. CDR3 coding DNA: TGTGCCAGCAGCTTGGTTGGGGGCTCCTACGAGCAGTACTTC. Full variable domain (remainder filled in from reference TRBV5-5 and TRBJ2-7): DAGVTQSPTHLIKTRGQQVTLRCSPISGHKSVSWYQQVLGQGPQFIFQYYEKEERGRGNFPDRFSARQFPNYSSELNVNALLLGDSALYLCASSLVGGSYEQYFGPGTRLTVT.

V and J are TRBV4-2 and TRBJ2-3; 8 bases agree with TRBD2. This CDR3 region has 15 residues. J gave up 3 bases and V 4 bases, and 6 bases lay outside the gene matches. Looked up from germline, CDR1 is LGHNA and CDR2 is YNFKEQ. The CDR3 protein is CASSPTLAATDTQYF. CDR3 bases: TGTGCCAGCAGCCCTACACTAGCGGCAACAGATACGCAGTATTTT.

The chain carries TRBV28 and TRBJ1-5; no definite D call. Germline V gene sequence: CDR1 MDHEN, CDR2 SYDVKM. V was cut by 3 bases and J by 4 bases, with 10 bases left in between. The CDR3 totals 14 residues. The CDR3 sequence is CASSFGQINQPQHF. The CDR3 nucleotides are TGTGCCAGCAGTTTCGGGCAGATTAATCAGCCCCAGCATTTT.

The chain has TRBV5-4 and TRBJ2-2; D gene unclear. Germline assignment: CDR1 SGHNT and CDR2 YYREEE (reference sequence). The CDR3 covers 15 residues. V dropped 4 bases and J dropped 2 bases, with 12 bases sitting between them. The CDR3 DNA sequence: TGTGCCAGCAGCCGACGGCAGACTAACACCGGGGAGCTGTTTTTT. This sequence encodes CASSRRQTNTGELFF.

The rearrangement links TRBV9 to TRBJ2-1; possible D gene TRBD2, 6 bases. Germline V gene lookup returns CDR1 SGDLS and CDR2 YYNGEE. Trimming removed 0 bases from V and 2 bases from J, with 9 bases in between. This CDR3 has 15 residues. CDR3 DNA sequence: TGTGCCAGCAGCGTAGCCGGGAGTACCTACAATGAGCAGTTCTTC. Encoded protein: CASSVAGSTYNEQFF.

The rearrangement links TRBV18 to TRBJ2-5, with 7 bases matching TRBD1. Germline V gene lookup returns CDR1 KGHSH and CDR2 LQKENI. This CDR3 has 17 amino acids. J gave up 5 bases and V 5 bases, and 17 bases lay outside the gene matches. CDR3 region: CASSSTEGAPSVETQYF. CDR3 sequence (DNA): TGTGCCAGCTCATCAACAGAGGGGGCACCCTCCGTCGAGACCCAGTACTTC.

The chain recombines TRBV7-9 with TRBJ2-3; D is undetermined. Germline V gene lookup returns CDR1 SEHNR and CDR2 FQNEAQ (reference sequence). V shed 5 bases and J shed 2 bases, with 14 bases lying between them. The length of the CDR3 is 15 residues. As DNA, the CDR3 is TGTGCCAGCAGCCGACGGGCCAGACTCACAGATACGCAGTATTTT. Translated: CASSRRARLTDTQYF.

The V gene is TRBV28, the J gene TRBJ1-4, with a tentative D call TRBD1 (5 bases). Germline CDR1 MDHEN, CDR2 SYDVKM. V was trimmed by 2 bases and J by 10 bases, leaving 11 bases between them. The CDR3 sequence is 13 residues long. CDR3 residues: CASSLRQGGKLFF. The CDR3 DNA sequence: TGTGCCAGCAGTTTAAGGCAGGGCGGAAAACTGTTTTTT.

This chain connects TRBV5-1 to TRBJ2-7; the match to TRBD1 covers 9 bases. This CDR3 is built from 15 residues. CDR1 SGHRS and CDR2 YFSETQ come from the germline V gene. The V segment lost 0 bases and the J segment 5 bases; nucleotides outside the gene matches: 6. The CDR3 spells CASSLGGTGSNEQYF. The CDR3 region has the DNA TGCGCCAGCAGCTTGGGGGGGACAGGGAGCAACGAGCAGTACTTC.

The chain has TRBV4-1 and TRBJ2-3; 7 bases line up with TRBD2. The CDR3 runs 17 residues. V was clipped by 1 base and J by 0 bases; unmatched bases: 7. Germline V gene sequence: CDR1 MGHRA, CDR2 YSYEKL. The CDR3 sequence: CASSQVLGSGSTDTQYF. Written as DNA, the CDR3 is TGCGCCAGCAGCCAAGTTTTAGGTAGCGGGAGCACAGATACGCAGTATTTT.

This clone was detected once. The rearrangement links TRBV7-2 to TRBJ2-5; D tentatively fits TRBD1 or TRBD2 (5 bases each). Germline CDR1 reads SGHTA; CDR2 reads FQGNSA. This CDR3 comprises 15 residues. Trimming took off 4 bases at V and 7 bases at J, with 19 bases between the two ends. CDR3 DNA sequence: TGTGCCAGCAGCTCACCCGGGGCGAGGGGTGGGACCCAGTACTTC. It encodes CASSSPGARGGTQYF. Drawing the rest from reference TRBV7-2 and TRBJ2-5, the complete variable domain is GAGVSQSPSNKVTEKGKDVELRCDPISGHTALYWYRQSLGQGLEFLIYFQGNSAPDKSGLPSDRFSAERTGGSVSTLTIQRTQQEDSAVYLCASSSPGARGGTQYFGPGTRLLVL.

CDR3 residues: CASSPKQARSYEQYF. CDR3 nucleotide sequence: TGTGCCAGCAGCCCCAAACAGGCTCGCTCCTACGAGCAGTACTTC. The V call is TRBV5-8, the J call TRBJ2-7, with TRBD1 as a possible D gene (5 bases). The CDR3 totals 15 residues. V shed 4 bases and J shed 0 bases, with 14 bases lying between them. The V gene's germline CDR1 is SGHTS and CDR2 YDEGEE.

As for this clone: Other DNA sequences from this sample encode an identical CDR3 as well. V is TRBV5-1 and J is TRBJ1-2; 12 bases align to TRBD1. CDR3 length: 15 amino acids. V lost 1 base and J lost 7; bases outside the gene matches: 5. Germline values: CDR1 SGHRS, CDR2 YFSETQ. CDR3 sequence reads: CASSLSGTGGSGYTF. In nucleotides, the CDR3 is TGCGCCAGCAGCTTGTCCGGGACAGGGGGCAGTGGCTACACCTTC.

The chain is built from TRBV28 and TRBJ1-2, with D perhaps TRBD1 (6 bases). The CDR3 sequence is 14 residues long. Germline V gives CDR1 MDHEN, CDR2 SYDVKM. Between the trimmed V and J ends, which lost 4 bases and 3 bases, there was a span of 12 bases. CDR3 bases: TGTGCCAGCAGTTCGGGGGGCCGGGACTATGGCTACACCTTC. Protein product: CASSSGGRDYGYTF.

The chain carries TRBV10-3 and TRBJ2-1; a possible D gene is TRBD1 (6 bases). The CDR3 sequence is 15 residues long. The germline V gene encodes CDR1 ENHRY and CDR2 SYGVKD. Trimming took off 5 bases at V and 1 base at J, with 12 bases between the two ends. CDR3 amino acids: CAISPGHSSYNEQFF. CDR3 coding DNA: TGTGCCATCAGTCCGGGACACTCATCCTACAATGAGCAGTTCTTC.